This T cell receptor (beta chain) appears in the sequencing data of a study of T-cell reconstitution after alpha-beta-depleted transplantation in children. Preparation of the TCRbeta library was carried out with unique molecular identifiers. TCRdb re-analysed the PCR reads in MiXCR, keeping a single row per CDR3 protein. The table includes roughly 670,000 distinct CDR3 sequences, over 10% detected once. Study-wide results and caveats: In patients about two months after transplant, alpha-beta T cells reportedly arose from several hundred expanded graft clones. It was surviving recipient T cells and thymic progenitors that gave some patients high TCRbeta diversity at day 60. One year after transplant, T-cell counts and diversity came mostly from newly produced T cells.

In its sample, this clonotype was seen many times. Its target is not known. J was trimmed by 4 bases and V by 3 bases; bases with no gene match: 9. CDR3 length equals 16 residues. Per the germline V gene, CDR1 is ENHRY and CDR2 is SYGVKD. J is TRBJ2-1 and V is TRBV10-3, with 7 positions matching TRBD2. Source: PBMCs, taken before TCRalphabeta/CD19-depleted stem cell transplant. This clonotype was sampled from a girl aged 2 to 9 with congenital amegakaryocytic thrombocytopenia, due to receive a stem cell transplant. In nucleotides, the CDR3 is TGTGCCATCAGTGAATCCGGGGGGACTATTTACAATGAGCAGTTCTTC. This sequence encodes CAISESGGTIYNEQFF.